A single sample gave rise to the 9 T cell receptor beta chains below, sequenced in a study of blood T cells in healthy people across ages. Then a second PCR, running about 6 to 12 cycles, was carried out with a sample-barcoded 5' primer and a J-beta primer mix. TCRdb called the 5' RACE reads again in MiXCR, with one record for every CDR3 protein. The repertoire includes 550,000 to 800,000 distinct CDR3 sequences, about a third of them detected once, and 15% sits in the top ten. The specimen sequenced was blood. The source is a woman aged 80 or over in good health.

Written as DNA, the CDR3 is TGCAGTGCTTTCACACCGACCTCCTACGAGCAGTACTTC. Translation: CSAFTPTSYEQYF. The chain recombines TRBV20-1 with TRBJ2-7; D is unresolved. The germline CDR1 and CDR2 sequences are DFQATT and SNEGSKA (reference sequence). V lost 5 bases, J lost 0 bases, and 11 bases lay in between. The CDR3 has 13 amino acids.

The sample holds many counts of this clonotype. The chain combines TRBV9 with TRBJ2-3; no clear D gene. CDR1 is SGDLS, CDR2 YYNGEE, per germline. Trimming left V 2 bases short and J 4 bases short, with 8 bases between. This CDR3 is built from 13 residues. Here the CDR3 DNA reads TGTGCCAGCAGCGTCTTCTCCCCAGATACGCAGTATTTT. Amino acid sequence: CASSVFSPDTQYF.

The sample holds many counts of this clonotype. The rearrangement joins TRBV20-1 to TRBJ2-1, with 9 bases matching TRBD2. The CDR3 contains 15 residues. The ends lost 5 bases at V and 5 bases at J; junction bases unmatched: 10. The germline V gene encodes CDR1 DFQATT and CDR2 SNEGSKA (reference sequence). CDR3 in DNA: TGCAGTGCTGCGAAAGAGCGGGGGGACCACAATGAGCAGTTCTTC. Its translation is CSAAKERGDHNEQFF.

This clonotype was observed a handful of times. The chain couples TRBV6-1 to TRBJ1-5; D is uncertain. The CDR3 contains 15 residues. The V end was cut by 3 bases, the J end by 0 bases, with 9 bases between. The germline V gene has CDR1 MNHNS and CDR2 SASEGT. The CDR3 coding sequence is TGTGCCAGCAGTGACTTCTTGGTTAGCAATCAGCCCCAGCATTTT. The encoded protein is CASSDFLVSNQPQHF.

This clonotype was counted many times. The chain recombines TRBV12-3 or TRBV12-4 with TRBJ1-6; TRBD1 matches 11 bases. The junction had 7 bases not matched to a gene; V was cut back by 6 bases and J by 9 bases. The CDR3 contains 15 residues. For the CDR3, the DNA is TGTGCCAGCAGCCCGGTGGACAGGGGGCCTTCACCCCTCCACTTT. Protein: CASSPVDRGPSPLHF.

In this sample, this clonotype turned up many times. V and J are TRBV20-1 and TRBJ2-7, with TRBD1 identical over 9 bases. The CDR3 covers 14 residues. The trim removed 6 bases at V and 6 bases at J, leaving 12 bases unmatched. Germline V gives CDR1 DFQATT, CDR2 SNEGSKA (reference sequence). CDR3 loop: CSAALQGARGEQYF. DNA of the CDR3: TGCAGTGCGGCACTACAGGGGGCAAGAGGCGAGCAGTACTTC.

This clonotype appeared many times. The chain couples TRBV20-1 to TRBJ2-3; 9 nucleotides agree with TRBD1. Per the germline V gene, CDR1 is DFQATT and CDR2 is SNEGSKA (reference sequence). V shed 5 bases, J shed 0 bases, and the junction held 0 bases outside the gene matches. The CDR3 sequence is 13 residues long. The CDR3 loop is CSADRGSTDTQYF. CDR3 sequence (DNA): TGCAGTGCTGACAGGGGGAGCACAGATACGCAGTATTTT.

J is TRBJ1-1 and V is TRBV5-1; 8 nucleotides agree with TRBD1. Germline V CDR1 and CDR2: SGHRS, YFSETQ. V was clipped by 4 bases and J by 5 bases; unmatched bases: 7. This CDR3 is 14 amino acids long. The CDR3 reads CASSTHRGSTEAFF. In nucleotides, the CDR3 is TGCGCCAGCAGCACGCACAGGGGGTCGACTGAAGCTTTCTTT.

This clonotype has just a few counts. CDR3 bases: TGTGCCTCTAAAATAGGGCAGTCGGAAGCACCCCTCCACTTT. Its translation is CASKIGQSEAPLHF. This chain joins TRBV30 and TRBJ1-6, with D unclear. The CDR3 covers 14 residues. Trimming cost V 7 bases and J 11 bases, with 21 bases left between them. CDR1 is GTSNPN and CDR2 is SVGIG in the germline V gene (reference sequence).